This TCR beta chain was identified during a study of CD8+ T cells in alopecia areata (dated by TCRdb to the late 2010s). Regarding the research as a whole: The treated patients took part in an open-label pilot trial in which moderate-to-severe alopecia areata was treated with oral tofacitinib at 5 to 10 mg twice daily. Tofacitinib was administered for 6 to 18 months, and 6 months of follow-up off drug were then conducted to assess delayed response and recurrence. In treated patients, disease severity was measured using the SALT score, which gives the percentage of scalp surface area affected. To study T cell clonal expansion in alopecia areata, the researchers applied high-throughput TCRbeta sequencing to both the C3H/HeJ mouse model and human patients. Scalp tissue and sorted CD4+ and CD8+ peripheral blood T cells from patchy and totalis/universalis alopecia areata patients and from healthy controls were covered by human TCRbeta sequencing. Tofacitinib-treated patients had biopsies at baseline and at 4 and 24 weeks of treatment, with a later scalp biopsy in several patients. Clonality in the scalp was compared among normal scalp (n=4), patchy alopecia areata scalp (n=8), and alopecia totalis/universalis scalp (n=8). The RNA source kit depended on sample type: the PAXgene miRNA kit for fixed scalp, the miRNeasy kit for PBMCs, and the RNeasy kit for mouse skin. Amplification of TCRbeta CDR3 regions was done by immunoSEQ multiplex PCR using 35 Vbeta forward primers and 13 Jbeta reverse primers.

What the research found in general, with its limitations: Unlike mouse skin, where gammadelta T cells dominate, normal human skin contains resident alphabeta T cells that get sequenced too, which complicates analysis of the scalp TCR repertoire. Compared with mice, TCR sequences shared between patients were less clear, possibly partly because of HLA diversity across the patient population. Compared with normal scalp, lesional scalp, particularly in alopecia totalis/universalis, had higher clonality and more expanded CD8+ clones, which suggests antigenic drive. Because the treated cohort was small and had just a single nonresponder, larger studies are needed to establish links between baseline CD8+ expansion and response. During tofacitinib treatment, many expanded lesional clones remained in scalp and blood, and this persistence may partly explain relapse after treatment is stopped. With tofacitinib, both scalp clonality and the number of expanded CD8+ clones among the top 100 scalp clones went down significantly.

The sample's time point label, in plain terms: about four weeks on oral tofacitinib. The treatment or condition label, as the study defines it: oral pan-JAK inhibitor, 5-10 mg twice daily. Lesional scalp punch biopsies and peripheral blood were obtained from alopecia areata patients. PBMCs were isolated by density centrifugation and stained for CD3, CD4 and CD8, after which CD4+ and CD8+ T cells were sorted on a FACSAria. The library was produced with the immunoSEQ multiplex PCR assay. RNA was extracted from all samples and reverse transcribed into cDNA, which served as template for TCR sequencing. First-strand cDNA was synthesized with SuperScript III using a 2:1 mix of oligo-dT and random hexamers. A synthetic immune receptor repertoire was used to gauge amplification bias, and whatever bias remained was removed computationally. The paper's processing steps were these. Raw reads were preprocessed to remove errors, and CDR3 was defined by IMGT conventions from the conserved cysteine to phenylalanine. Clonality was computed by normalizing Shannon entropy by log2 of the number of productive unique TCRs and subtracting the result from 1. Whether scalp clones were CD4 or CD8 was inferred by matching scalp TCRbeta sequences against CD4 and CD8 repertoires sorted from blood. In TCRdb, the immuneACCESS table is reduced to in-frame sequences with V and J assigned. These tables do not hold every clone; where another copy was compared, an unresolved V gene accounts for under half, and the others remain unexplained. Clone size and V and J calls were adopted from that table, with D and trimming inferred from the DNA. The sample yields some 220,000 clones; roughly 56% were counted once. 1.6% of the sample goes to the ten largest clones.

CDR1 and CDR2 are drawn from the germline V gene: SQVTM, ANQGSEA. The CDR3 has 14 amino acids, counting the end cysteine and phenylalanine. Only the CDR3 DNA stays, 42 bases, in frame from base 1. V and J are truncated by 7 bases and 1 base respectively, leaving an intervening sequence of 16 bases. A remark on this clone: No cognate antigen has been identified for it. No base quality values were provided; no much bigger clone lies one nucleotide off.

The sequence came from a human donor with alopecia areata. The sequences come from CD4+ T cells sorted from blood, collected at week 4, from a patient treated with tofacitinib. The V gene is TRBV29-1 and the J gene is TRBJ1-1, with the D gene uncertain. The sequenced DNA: TGCAGCGGACGGCCCGGACCTTCGAACACTGAAGCTTTCTTT. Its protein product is CSGRPGPSNTEAFF.